This TCR beta chain was identified in a study of blood T cell repertoires in COVID-19. Across the whole study: Spain, Italy and the United States supplied samples that represented acute and convalescent COVID-19. The analysed material was cDNA or gDNA that came from T cells, B-cell-depleted T cells, or PBMCs.

Authors' data handling: Amplification of reference gene primers provided the estimated nucleated cell counts. The table came from immunoSEQ multiplex PCR; TCRdb's copy has only in-frame clones and leaves some out. From that table come the V and J calls and clone size; the DNA was used to work out D and trimming. Among roughly 87,000 clones listed, more than 70% were seen once. This CDR3 region has 17 residues. Germline assignment: CDR1 MNHNS and CDR2 SASEGT. V shed 1 base and J 8 bases; nucleotides not matched to a gene: 11. The TCR was taken from a human donor in a cohort sampled during active COVID-19. Sequenced sample: peripheral blood. The chain couples TRBV6-1 to TRBJ1-4, with 9 nucleotides matching TRBD1. The CDR3 spells CASSEGGGTGLGEKLFF. In DNA, the CDR3 is TGTGCCAGCAGTGAAGGGGGAGGGACAGGGTTGGGGGAAAAACTGTTTTTT.